One sample yielded the 29 T cell receptor beta chains listed below, sequenced in a study of monozygotic twins with cystic fibrosis (dated by TCRdb to about 2021). Library construction relied on the immunoSEQ multiplex PCR assay. The immuneACCESS repertoire file appears here via TCRdb, limited to in-frame rearrangements. These files lack a portion of the clones; in checked studies, under half of the deficit traces to unresolved V genes, and the cause of the others is not known. In all, the sample holds under 40,000 clones, and roughly 97% of those were seen once. Around 0.18% of the sample is taken by the ten largest. The source material was blood. These receptors came from a girl aged 2-15 years with cystic fibrosis.

The chain uses TRBV7-8 and TRBJ1-2, with 7 bases lining up with TRBD1. The germline V gene encodes CDR1 SGHVS and CDR2 FQNEAQ. The J segment lost 4 bases and the V segment lost 5 bases, leaving 7 bases of the junction unmatched. The length of the CDR3 is 14 residues. The CDR3 sequence: CASSHSGTVYGYTF. CDR3 DNA: TGTGCCAGCAGCCATTCCGGGACAGTCTATGGCTACACCTTC.

The rearrangement uses TRBV4-1 and TRBJ1-1; 8 bases line up with TRBD1. This CDR3 comprises 17 residues. Germline V gene lookup returns CDR1 MGHRA and CDR2 YSYEKL. Trimming took 2 bases from V and 0 from J; bases not matched to a gene: 8. CDR3 sequence reads: CASSQPSRTGMNTEAFF. The CDR3 bases are TGCGCCAGCAGCCAACCTAGTCGGACAGGGATGAACACTGAAGCTTTCTTT.

The rearrangement uses TRBV30 and TRBJ2-4; TRBD2 agrees at 12 bases. Germline CDR1 GTSNPN, CDR2 SVGIG (reference sequence). V lost 3 bases, J lost 2 bases, and 11 bases stayed unmatched. This CDR3 has 18 residues. The CDR3: CAWRGLAGGPTSKNIQYF. In DNA, the CDR3 is TGTGCCTGGAGGGGGCTAGCGGGAGGGCCTACATCCAAAAACATTCAGTACTTC. The complete variable domain, with remaining parts taken from reference TRBV30 and TRBJ2-4, reads SQTIHQWPATLVQPVGSPLSLECTVEGTSNPNLYWYRQAAGRGLQLLFYSVGIGQISSEVPQNLSASRPQDRQFILSSKKLLLSDSGFYLCAWRGLAGGPTSKNIQYFGAGTRLSVL.

The chain carries TRBV7-9 and TRBJ1-4; 10 bases fit TRBD1. V lost 4 bases, J lost 8 bases, and 4 bases stayed unmatched. In germline, CDR1 is SEHNR, CDR2 FQNEAQ (reference sequence). The CDR3 consists of 14 residues. As DNA, the CDR3 is TGTGCCAGCAGCTCCGGGACAGGGGACGAAAAACTGTTTTTT. As protein: CASSSGTGDEKLFF. Combining the CDR3 with reference TRBV7-9 and TRBJ1-4 gives the whole variable domain DTGVSQNPRHKITKRGQNVTFRCDPISEHNRLYWYRQTLGQGPEFLTYFQNEAQLEKSRLLSDRFSAERPKGSFSTLEIQRTEQGDSAMYLCASSSGTGDEKLFFGSGTQLSVL.

This chain joins TRBV10-1 and TRBJ2-1; 8 nucleotides agree with TRBD2. Germline-derived CDR1 and CDR2 are WNHNN and SYGVQD (reference sequence). V shed 2 bases and J 6 bases; nucleotides not matched to a gene: 9. The CDR3 has 16 residues. The CDR3 spells CASSEIVGLGPNEQFF. Written as DNA, the CDR3 is TGCGCCAGCAGTGAGATTGTGGGACTAGGCCCCAATGAGCAGTTCTTC.

This chain links TRBV27 with TRBJ1-3, with D hard to call. Germline V gene data show CDR1 as MNHEY and CDR2 as SMNVEV (reference sequence). There are 15 residues in the CDR3. The germline V and J ends were trimmed by 9 bases and 1 base, with 16 bases remaining between them. CDR3 region: CASRLTGSSGNTIYF. CDR3 nucleotide sequence: TGTGCCAGTCGACTCACGGGTTCTTCTGGAAACACCATATATTTT.

This clone was counted a single time. The rearrangement uses TRBV28 and TRBJ2-7; TRBD1 agrees at 8 bases. Trimming at V came to 6 bases and at J to 5 bases, leaving 3 bases not matched to a gene. This CDR3 contains 12 residues. In germline, CDR1 is MDHEN, CDR2 SYDVKM. The chain's CDR3 is CASRSRGHEQYF. DNA of the CDR3: TGTGCCAGCAGAAGCAGGGGGCACGAGCAGTACTTC.

This chain connects TRBV6-5 to TRBJ2-1; 7 bases align to TRBD1. J gave up 8 bases and V 0 bases, and 7 bases lay outside the gene matches. CDR1 is MNHEY and CDR2 is SVGAGI in the germline V gene. The CDR3 is made up of 15 amino acids. The CDR3 sequence is CASSYSIYRGDEQFF. The CDR3 DNA reads as TGTGCCAGCAGTTACTCGATATACAGGGGAGATGAGCAGTTCTTC.

The chain joins TRBV18 to TRBJ1-1; D may be TRBD1 (6 bases). CDR1 and CDR2 (germline): KGHSH, LQKENI. CDR3 length: 17 residues. The V gene lost 1 base and the J gene lost 3 bases, with 18 bases spanning the gap. This CDR3 reads CASSPRQGRIADTEAFF. The CDR3 DNA reads as TGTGCCAGCTCACCACGGCAGGGGCGGATCGCTGACACTGAAGCTTTCTTT. Filled out from reference TRBV18 and TRBJ1-1, the complete variable domain reads NAGVMQNPRHLVRRRGQEARLRCSPMKGHSHVYWYRQLPEEGLKFMVYLQKENIIDESGMPKERFSAEFPKEGPSILRIQQVVRGDSAAYFCASSPRQGRIADTEAFFGQGTRLTVV.

The chain couples TRBV30 to TRBJ2-7, with D possibly being TRBD1 or TRBD2 (5 bases each). The length of the CDR3 is 15 residues. Germline CDR1 and CDR2: GTSNPN and SVGIG (reference sequence). V lost 2 bases and J lost 6, with 20 bases in between. Here the CDR3 reads CAWSKSGTVSPEQYF. The CDR3 coding sequence is TGTGCCTGGAGTAAGTCTGGGACCGTATCTCCCGAGCAGTACTTC.

CDR3 in amino acids: CASSSTGGSTEAFF. DNA of the CDR3: TGTGCCAGCAGCTCCACTGGGGGGTCCACTGAAGCTTTCTTT. The rearrangement joins TRBV7-6 to TRBJ1-1; weak D call: TRBD1 (5 bases). CDR3 length equals 14 residues. CDR1 and CDR2 from the germline V gene are SGHVS and FNYEAQ. V gave up 4 bases and J gave up 4 bases, with 13 bases separating them.

The V call is TRBV5-1, the J call TRBJ1-1; D gene ambiguous. There are 13 residues in the CDR3. Per the germline V gene, CDR1 is SGHRS and CDR2 is YFSETQ. Trimming removed 0 bases from V and 3 bases from J, with 6 bases in between. CDR3 amino acids: CASSLVRDTEAFF. The CDR3 bases are TGCGCCAGCAGCTTGGTGCGGGACACTGAAGCTTTCTTT.

The chain is built from TRBV11-3 and TRBJ1-1; tentatively, D is TRBD1 (5 bases). Germline lookup yields CDR1 SGHNT and CDR2 YENEEA. The CDR3 is 13 residues long. The ends were cut back, 5 bases at V and 8 bases at J, with 15 bases in the middle. CDR3 sequence: CASSATGTQEAFF. CDR3 DNA: TGTGCCAGCAGCGCGACCGGGACCCAAGAAGCTTTCTTT. Full variable domain (outside the CDR3, taken from reference TRBV11-3 and TRBJ1-1): EAGVVQSPRYKIIEKKQPVAFWCNPISGHNTLYWYLQNLGQGPELLIRYENEEAVDDSQLPKDRFSAERLKGVDSTLKIQPAELGDSAVYLCASSATGTQEAFFGQGTRLTVV.

This sequence joins TRBV5-1 and TRBJ2-1, with D maybe TRBD1 (5 bases). The germline V gene has CDR1 SGHRS and CDR2 YFSETQ. This CDR3 is 13 amino acids long. Trimming removed 4 bases at V and 6 bases at J, with 11 bases between. CDR3 DNA: TGCGCCAGCAGCCAGGGTTTACGCAATGAGCAGTTCTTC. Protein: CASSQGLRNEQFF. The full variable domain, with the rest looked up from reference TRBV5-1 and TRBJ2-1, is KAGVTQTPRYLIKTRGQQVTLSCSPISGHRSVSWYQQTPGQGLQFLFEYFSETQRNKGNFPGRFSGRQFSNSRSEMNVSTLELGDSALYLCASSQGLRNEQFFGPGTRLTVL.

This chain joins TRBV5-1 and TRBJ2-2, with D perhaps TRBD1 or TRBD2 (6 bases each). The length of the CDR3 is 19 residues. Germline CDR1 reads SGHRS; CDR2 reads YFSETQ. Deletions cut 1 base from V and 3 bases from J, with 22 bases between. The DNA of the CDR3 is TGCGCCAGCAGCTTGCACAGGGAGGTATGGCGGTATGACACCGGGGAGCTGTTTTTT. Translated: CASSLHREVWRYDTGELFF.

The chain combines TRBV4-1 with TRBJ2-7; no reliable D call. Germline V gene sequence: CDR1 MGHRA, CDR2 YSYEKL. CDR3 length equals 15 residues. The V gene lost 1 base and the J gene lost 2 bases, with 12 bases spanning the gap. The CDR3 DNA is TGCGCCAGCAGCCAAGTGGCCCTAGGCGCCTACGAGCAGTACTTC. This sequence encodes CASSQVALGAYEQYF.

V gene TRBV7-8 combines with J gene TRBJ1-1, with a weak D call TRBD1 (6 bases). V was clipped by 4 bases and J by 1 base, with 16 bases between them. The CDR3 length is 16 residues. Germline CDR1 and CDR2: SGHVS and FQNEAQ. CDR3: CASSWDRRTANTEAFF. The DNA of the CDR3 is TGTGCCAGCAGCTGGGACCGTAGGACAGCGAACACTGAAGCTTTCTTT.

The chain couples TRBV15 to TRBJ1-1, with 11 bases matching TRBD1. This CDR3 spans 16 amino acids. CDR1 is LNHNV and CDR2 is YYDKDF in the germline V gene (reference sequence). V trimming: 6 bases; J trimming: 0 bases; junction bases outside the gene matches: 6. CDR3: CATSTGTGGLNTEAFF. In nucleotides, the CDR3 is TGTGCCACCAGTACCGGGACAGGGGGACTGAACACTGAAGCTTTCTTT.

The J gene is TRBJ1-1, the V gene TRBV6-5; 9 bases align to TRBD1. The germline gives CDR1 MNHEY, CDR2 SVGAGI. The CDR3 totals 14 residues. V lost 5 bases and J lost 6; bases outside the gene matches: 7. The CDR3 sequence: CASSPPGQGPEAFF. In DNA, the CDR3 is TGTGCCAGCAGTCCCCCGGGACAGGGCCCTGAAGCTTTCTTT.

The rearrangement links TRBV19 to TRBJ2-2; D call uncertain. Germline-derived CDR1 and CDR2 are LNHDA and SQIVND (reference sequence). The CDR3 contains 15 residues. Trimming took off 4 bases at V and 1 base at J, with 10 bases between the two ends. CDR3 DNA: TGTGCCAGTAGTAAGTTCCCGAAGAACACCGGGGAGCTGTTTTTT. Protein: CASSKFPKNTGELFF. The entire variable domain, with the rest obtained from reference TRBV19 and TRBJ2-2, is as follows: DGGITQSPKYLFRKEGQNVTLSCEQNLNHDAMYWYRQDPGQGLRLIYYSQIVNDFQKGDIAEGYSVSREKKESFPLTVTSAQKNPTAFYLCASSKFPKNTGELFFGEGSRLTVL.

The chain carries TRBV10-3 and TRBJ2-7; D ambiguous. The V and J ends lost 2 bases and 3 bases respectively, with 17 bases between them. The CDR3 is made up of 16 amino acids. CDR1 and CDR2 (germline): ENHRY, SYGVKD. CDR3 amino acids: CAISEGPKTVGYEQYF. Here the CDR3 DNA reads TGTGCCATCAGTGAGGGTCCAAAAACGGTAGGCTACGAGCAGTACTTC.

The chain employs TRBV27 and TRBJ1-2, with D perhaps TRBD1 (5 bases). V was trimmed by 5 bases and J by 2 bases, leaving 9 bases between them. This CDR3 has 13 residues. Germline values: CDR1 MNHEY, CDR2 SMNVEV (reference sequence). The CDR3 loop reads CASSLGGNYGYTF. As DNA, the CDR3 is TGTGCCAGCAGTCTCGGGGGAAACTATGGCTACACCTTC.

The V gene is TRBV7-9, the J gene TRBJ2-3, with D perhaps TRBD2 (6 bases). The CDR3 length is 15 residues. Germline CDR1 is SEHNR and CDR2 is FQNEAQ (reference sequence). Trimming left V 5 bases short and J 2 bases short, with 14 bases between. CDR3 amino acids: CASSRGQGLTDTQYF. DNA for the CDR3: TGTGCCAGCAGCCGTGGGCAGGGACTCACAGATACGCAGTATTTT.

This chain joins TRBV15 and TRBJ2-3, with D possibly matching TRBD1 (5 bases). V lost 7 bases to trimming and J lost 6 bases, with 11 bases between them. The V gene's germline CDR1 is LNHNV and CDR2 YYDKDF (reference sequence). The CDR3 is 12 amino acids. This chain's CDR3 is CATTGQADTQYF. CDR3 DNA sequence: TGTGCCACCACAGGGCAGGCGGATACGCAGTATTTT.

This chain uses TRBV5-1 with TRBJ1-1; 9 bases agree with TRBD1. V lost 4 bases, J lost 1 base, and 5 bases stayed unmatched. Germline V gives CDR1 SGHRS, CDR2 YFSETQ. The CDR3 loop spans 15 amino acids. CDR3: CASSGTGSSNTEAFF. The CDR3 bases are TGCGCCAGCAGCGGGACAGGGTCATCGAACACTGAAGCTTTCTTT.

The chain recombines TRBV2 with TRBJ2-7; D may be TRBD1 (5 bases). The CDR3 contains 14 residues. Germline CDR1 is SNHLY and CDR2 is FYNNEI. V lost 7 bases to trimming and J lost 1 base, with 14 bases between them. CDR3 nucleotides: TGTGCCAGCATGGGGCGATTCCTTTCCTACGAGCAGTACTTC. This gives the protein CASMGRFLSYEQYF.

The chain is built from TRBV5-4 and TRBJ2-7, with a possible D match to TRBD1 (5 bases). Germline V CDR1 and CDR2: SGHNT, YYREEE (reference sequence). CDR3 length: 13 residues. V lost 4 bases to trimming and J lost 0 bases, with 8 bases between them. CDR3 residues: CASSQGSSYEQYF. The CDR3 nucleotides read TGTGCCAGCAGCCAGGGTTCCTCCTACGAGCAGTACTTC.

V usage is TRBV25-1 and J usage is TRBJ1-3, with D uncertain. V gave up 4 bases and J gave up 0 bases, with 7 bases separating them. Germline assignment: CDR1 MGHDK and CDR2 SYGVNS. This CDR3 comprises 14 residues. The CDR3 protein is CASSGAGSGNTIYF. DNA of the CDR3: TGTGCCAGCAGTGGGGCTGGCTCTGGAAACACCATATATTTT.

This clone has just one count. The V and J genes are TRBV7-9 and TRBJ1-2; 8 bases are a match to TRBD1. The CDR3 is made up of 14 amino acids. Trimming cost V 2 bases and J 7 bases; bases outside gene matches: 6. Germline V lookup: CDR1 SEHNR, CDR2 FQNEAQ (reference sequence). The DNA of the CDR3 is TGTGCCAGCAGCTTAATGTATGGACAGGGTGGCTACACCTTC. It encodes CASSLMYGQGGYTF.